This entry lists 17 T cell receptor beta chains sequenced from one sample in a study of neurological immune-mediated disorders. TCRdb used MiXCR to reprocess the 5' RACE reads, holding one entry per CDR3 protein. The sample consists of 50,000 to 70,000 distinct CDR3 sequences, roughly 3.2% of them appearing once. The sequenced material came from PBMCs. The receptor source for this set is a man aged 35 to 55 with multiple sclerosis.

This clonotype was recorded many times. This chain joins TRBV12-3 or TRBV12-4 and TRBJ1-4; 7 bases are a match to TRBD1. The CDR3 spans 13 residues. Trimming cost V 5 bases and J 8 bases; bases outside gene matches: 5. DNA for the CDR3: TGTGCCAGCAGTCCCGACAGGGAAGAAAAACTGTTTTTT. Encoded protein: CASSPDREEKLFF.

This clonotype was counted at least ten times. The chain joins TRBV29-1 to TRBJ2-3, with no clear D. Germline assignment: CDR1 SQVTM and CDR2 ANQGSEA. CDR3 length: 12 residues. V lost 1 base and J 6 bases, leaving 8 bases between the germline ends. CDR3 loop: CSVEVGSDTQYF. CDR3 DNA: TGCAGCGTTGAAGTGGGATCGGATACGCAGTATTTT.

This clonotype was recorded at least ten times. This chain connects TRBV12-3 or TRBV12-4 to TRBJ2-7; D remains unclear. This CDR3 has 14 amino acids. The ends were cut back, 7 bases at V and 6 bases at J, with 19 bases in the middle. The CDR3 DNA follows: TGTGCCAGCACCCCCGACTTAGTGCATCTCGAGCAGTACTTC. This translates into CASTPDLVHLEQYF.

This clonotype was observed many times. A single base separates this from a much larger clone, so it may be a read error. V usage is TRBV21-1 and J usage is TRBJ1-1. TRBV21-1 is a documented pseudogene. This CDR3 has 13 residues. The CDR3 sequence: CASSLKGMTEAFF. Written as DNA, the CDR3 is TGTGCCAGCAGCTTAAAGGGTATGACTGAAGCTTTCTTT.

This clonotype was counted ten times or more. Here the CDR3 reads CASSQEPGQGPGEQYF. The CDR3 DNA reads TGTGCCAGCAGCCAGGAACCGGGACAGGGGCCGGGCGAGCAGTACTTC. This chain joins TRBV3-1 and TRBJ2-7, with 10 bases aligning to TRBD1. From germline, CDR1 is LGHDT and CDR2 YNNKEL (reference sequence). This CDR3 comprises 16 residues. V lost 3 bases and J lost 6; bases outside the gene matches: 11.

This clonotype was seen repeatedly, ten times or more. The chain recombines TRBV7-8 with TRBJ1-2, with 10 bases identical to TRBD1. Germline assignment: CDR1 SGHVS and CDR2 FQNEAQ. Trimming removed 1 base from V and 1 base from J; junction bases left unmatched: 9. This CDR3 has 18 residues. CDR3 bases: TGTGCCAGCAGCTTAGGCCGGGACAGGGGCCCCAGTAACTATGGCTACACCTTC. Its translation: CASSLGRDRGPSNYGYTF.

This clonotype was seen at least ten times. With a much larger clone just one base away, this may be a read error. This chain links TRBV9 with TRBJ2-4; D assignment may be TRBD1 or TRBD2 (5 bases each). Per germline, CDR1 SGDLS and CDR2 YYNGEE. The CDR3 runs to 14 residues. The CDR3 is CASSVRGEEKIQYF. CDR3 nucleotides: TGTGCCAGCAGCGTGAGGGGTGAGGAAAAAATTCAGTACTTC.

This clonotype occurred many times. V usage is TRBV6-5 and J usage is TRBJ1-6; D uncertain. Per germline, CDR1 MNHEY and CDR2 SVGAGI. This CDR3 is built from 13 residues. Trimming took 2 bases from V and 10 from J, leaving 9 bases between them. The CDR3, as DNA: TGTGCCAGCAGTTACCGGAGTGAATCACCCCTCCACTTT. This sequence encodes CASSYRSESPLHF.

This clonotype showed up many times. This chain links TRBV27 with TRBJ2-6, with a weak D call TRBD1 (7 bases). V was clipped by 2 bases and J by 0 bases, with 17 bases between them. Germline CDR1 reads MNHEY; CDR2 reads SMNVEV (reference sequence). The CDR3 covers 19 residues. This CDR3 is CASSLGGGLTISGANVLTF. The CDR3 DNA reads TGTGCCAGCAGTTTAGGAGGGGGCCTAACCATCTCTGGGGCCAACGTCCTGACTTTC.

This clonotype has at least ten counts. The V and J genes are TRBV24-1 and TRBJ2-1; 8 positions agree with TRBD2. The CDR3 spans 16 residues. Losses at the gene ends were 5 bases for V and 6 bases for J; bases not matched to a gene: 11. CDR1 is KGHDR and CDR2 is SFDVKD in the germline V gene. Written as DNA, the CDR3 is TGTGCCACCAGTGGGCGTAAAAAGCGGGAGATCAATGAGCAGTTCTTC. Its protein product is CATSGRKKREINEQFF.

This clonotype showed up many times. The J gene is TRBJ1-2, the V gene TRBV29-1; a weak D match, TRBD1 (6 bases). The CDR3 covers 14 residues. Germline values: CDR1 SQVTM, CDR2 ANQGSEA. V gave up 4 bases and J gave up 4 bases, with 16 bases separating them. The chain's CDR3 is CSVGGPKGFYGYTF. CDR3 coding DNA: TGCAGCGTTGGGGGGCCGAAGGGTTTCTATGGCTACACCTTC.

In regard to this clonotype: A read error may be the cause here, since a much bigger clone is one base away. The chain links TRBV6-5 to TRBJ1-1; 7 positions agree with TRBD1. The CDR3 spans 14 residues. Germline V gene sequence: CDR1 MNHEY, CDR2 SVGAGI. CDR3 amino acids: CSSSYRGPNTEAFF. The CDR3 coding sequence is TGTTCCAGCAGTTACAGGGGCCCGAACACTGAAGCTTTCTTT.

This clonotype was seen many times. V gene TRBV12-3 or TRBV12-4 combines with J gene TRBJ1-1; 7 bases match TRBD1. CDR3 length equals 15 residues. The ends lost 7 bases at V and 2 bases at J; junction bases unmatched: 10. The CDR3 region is CASIHPGGGNTEAFF. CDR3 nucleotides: TGTGCCAGCATCCACCCAGGGGGAGGCAACACTGAAGCTTTCTTT.

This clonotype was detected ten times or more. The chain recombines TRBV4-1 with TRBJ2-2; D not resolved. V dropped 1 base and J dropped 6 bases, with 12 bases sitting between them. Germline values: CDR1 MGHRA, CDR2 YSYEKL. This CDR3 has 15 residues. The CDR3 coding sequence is TGCGCCAGCAGCCAAGGAAGGGCGGACCCCGGGGAGCTGTTTTTT. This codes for CASSQGRADPGELFF.

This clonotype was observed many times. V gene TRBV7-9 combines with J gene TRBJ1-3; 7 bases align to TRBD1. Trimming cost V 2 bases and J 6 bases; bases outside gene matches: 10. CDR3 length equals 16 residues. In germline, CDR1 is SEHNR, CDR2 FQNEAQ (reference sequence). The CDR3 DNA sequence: TGTGCCAGCAGCTTAAGAGCCGGGACAGCAGCAAACACCATATATTTT. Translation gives CASSLRAGTAANTIYF.

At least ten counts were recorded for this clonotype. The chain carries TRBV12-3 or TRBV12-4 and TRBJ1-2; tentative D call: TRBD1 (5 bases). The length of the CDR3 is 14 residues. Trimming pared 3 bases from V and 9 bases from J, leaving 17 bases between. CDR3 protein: CASSFWPQGSSYTF. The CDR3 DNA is TGTGCCAGCAGTTTTTGGCCTCAGGGTAGCAGCTACACCTTC.

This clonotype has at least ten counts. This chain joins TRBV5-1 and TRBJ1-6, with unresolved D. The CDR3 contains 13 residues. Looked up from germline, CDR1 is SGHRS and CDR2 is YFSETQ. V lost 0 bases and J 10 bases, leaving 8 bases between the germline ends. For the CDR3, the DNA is TGCGCCAGCAGCTTGGACATTCGGTCACCCCTCCACTTT. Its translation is CASSLDIRSPLHF.